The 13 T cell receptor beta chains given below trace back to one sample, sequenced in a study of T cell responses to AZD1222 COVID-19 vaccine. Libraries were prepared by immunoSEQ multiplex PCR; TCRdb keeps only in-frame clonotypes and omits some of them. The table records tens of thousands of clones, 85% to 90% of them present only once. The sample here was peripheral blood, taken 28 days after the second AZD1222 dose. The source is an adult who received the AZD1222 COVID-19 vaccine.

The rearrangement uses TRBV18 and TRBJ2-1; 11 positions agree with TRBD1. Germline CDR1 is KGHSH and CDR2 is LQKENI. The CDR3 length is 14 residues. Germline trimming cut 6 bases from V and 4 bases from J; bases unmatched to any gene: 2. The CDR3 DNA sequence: TGTGCCAGCTCGGGACAGGGGGTTTACAATGAGCAGTTCTTC. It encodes CASSGQGVYNEQFF.

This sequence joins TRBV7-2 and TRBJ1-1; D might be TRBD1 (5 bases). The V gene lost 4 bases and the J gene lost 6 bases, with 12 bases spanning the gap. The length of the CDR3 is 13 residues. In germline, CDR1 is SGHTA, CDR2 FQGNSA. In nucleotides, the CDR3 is TGTGCCAGCAGCTCCCGGGTGGGGGCTGAAGCTTTCTTT. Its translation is CASSSRVGAEAFF.

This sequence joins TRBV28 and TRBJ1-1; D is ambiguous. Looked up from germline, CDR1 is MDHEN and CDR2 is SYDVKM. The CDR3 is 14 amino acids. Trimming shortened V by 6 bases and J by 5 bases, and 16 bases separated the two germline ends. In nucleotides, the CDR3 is TGTGCCAGCAGCCTTCCCGGAGGTTGGACTGAAGCTTTCTTT. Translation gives CASSLPGGWTEAFF.

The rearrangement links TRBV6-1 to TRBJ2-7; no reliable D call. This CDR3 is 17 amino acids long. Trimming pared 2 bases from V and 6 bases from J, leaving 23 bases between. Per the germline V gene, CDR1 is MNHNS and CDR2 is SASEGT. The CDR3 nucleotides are TGTGCCAGCAGTGAAATGTCCAGATCGATCAATTCTGGCGAGCAGTACTTC. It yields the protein CASSEMSRSINSGEQYF.

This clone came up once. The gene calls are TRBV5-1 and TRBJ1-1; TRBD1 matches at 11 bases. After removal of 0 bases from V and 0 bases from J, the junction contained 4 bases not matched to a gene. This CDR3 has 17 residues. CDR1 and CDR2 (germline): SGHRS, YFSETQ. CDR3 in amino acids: CASSLGTGGALNTEAFF. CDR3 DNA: TGCGCCAGCAGCTTGGGGACAGGGGGCGCCCTGAACACTGAAGCTTTCTTT.

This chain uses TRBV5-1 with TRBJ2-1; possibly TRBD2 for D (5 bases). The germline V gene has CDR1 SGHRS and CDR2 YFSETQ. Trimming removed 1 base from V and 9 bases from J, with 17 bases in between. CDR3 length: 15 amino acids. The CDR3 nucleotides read TGCGCCAGCAGCTTGCTTGAGGGTTTTTCCGGTGAGCAGTTCTTC. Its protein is CASSLLEGFSGEQFF.

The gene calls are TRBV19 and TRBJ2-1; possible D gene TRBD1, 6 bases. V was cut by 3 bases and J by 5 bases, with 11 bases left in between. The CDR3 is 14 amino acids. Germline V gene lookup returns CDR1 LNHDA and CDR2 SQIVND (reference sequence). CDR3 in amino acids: CASSMDRFNNEQFF. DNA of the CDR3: TGTGCCAGTAGTATGGACAGATTTAACAATGAGCAGTTCTTC.

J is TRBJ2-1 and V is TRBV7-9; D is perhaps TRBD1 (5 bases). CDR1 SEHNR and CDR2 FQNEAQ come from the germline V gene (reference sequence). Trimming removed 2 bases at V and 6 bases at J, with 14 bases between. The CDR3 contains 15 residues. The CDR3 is CASSLLQGWSNEQFF. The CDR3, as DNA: TGTGCCAGCAGCTTATTGCAGGGATGGTCCAATGAGCAGTTCTTC.

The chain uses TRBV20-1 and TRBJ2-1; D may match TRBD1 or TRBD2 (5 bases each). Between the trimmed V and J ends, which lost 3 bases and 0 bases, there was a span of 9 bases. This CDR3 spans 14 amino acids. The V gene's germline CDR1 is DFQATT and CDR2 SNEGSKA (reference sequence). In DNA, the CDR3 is TGCAGTGCTAGTGAGGGGAGCTCCTACAATGAGCAGTTCTTC. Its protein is CSASEGSSYNEQFF.

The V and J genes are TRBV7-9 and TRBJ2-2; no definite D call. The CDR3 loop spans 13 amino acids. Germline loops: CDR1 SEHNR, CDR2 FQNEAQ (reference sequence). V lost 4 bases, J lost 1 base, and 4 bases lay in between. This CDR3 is CASSSGNTGELFF. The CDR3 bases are TGTGCCAGCAGCTCCGGGAACACCGGGGAGCTGTTTTTT.

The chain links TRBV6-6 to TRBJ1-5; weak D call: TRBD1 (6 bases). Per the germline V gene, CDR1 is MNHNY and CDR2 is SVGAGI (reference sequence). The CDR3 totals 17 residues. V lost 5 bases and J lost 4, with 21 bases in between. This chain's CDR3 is CASSLPRGANPNQPQHF. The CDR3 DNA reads TGTGCCAGCAGTCTCCCAAGGGGGGCGAACCCTAATCAGCCCCAGCATTTT.

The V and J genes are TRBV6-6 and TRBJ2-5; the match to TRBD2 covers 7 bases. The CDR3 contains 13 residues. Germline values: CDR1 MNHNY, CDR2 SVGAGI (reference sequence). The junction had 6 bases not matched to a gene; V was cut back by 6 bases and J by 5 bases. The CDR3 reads CASRTSDGETQYF. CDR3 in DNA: TGTGCCAGCAGAACTAGCGACGGGGAGACCCAGTACTTC.

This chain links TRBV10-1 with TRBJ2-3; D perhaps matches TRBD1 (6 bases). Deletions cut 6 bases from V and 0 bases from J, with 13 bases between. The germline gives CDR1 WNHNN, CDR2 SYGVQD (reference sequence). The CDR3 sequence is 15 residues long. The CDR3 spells CASSTGSRSTDTQYF. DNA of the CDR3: TGCGCCAGCAGCACAGGGAGTAGAAGCACAGATACGCAGTATTTT.